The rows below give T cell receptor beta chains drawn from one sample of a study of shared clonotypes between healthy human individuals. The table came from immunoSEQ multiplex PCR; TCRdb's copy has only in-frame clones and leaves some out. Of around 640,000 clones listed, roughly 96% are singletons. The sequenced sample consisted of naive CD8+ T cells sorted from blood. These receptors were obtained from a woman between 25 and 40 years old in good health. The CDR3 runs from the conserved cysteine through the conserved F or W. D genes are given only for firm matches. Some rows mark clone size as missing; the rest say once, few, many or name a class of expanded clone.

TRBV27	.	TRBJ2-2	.	TGTGCCAGCAGTTTACCCAGGGGCACCGGGGAGCTGTTTTTT	CASSLPRGTGELFF
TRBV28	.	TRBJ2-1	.	TGTGCCAGCAGTCCCCTTCCCTACAATGAGCAGTTCTTC	CASSPLPYNEQFF
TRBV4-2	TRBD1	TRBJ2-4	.	TGTGCCAGCAGCCAGGCCCCGGGACAGGGTATGCGGTACTTC	CASSQAPGQGMRYF
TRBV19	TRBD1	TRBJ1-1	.	TGTGCCAGTAGTATAGGACAGGGTACTAATGAAGCTTTCTTT	CASSIGQGTNEAFF
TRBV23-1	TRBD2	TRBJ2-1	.	TGCGCCAGCAGACGAAACCCGGGACTAGCGGGAGACATCTACAATGAGCAGTTCTTC	CASRRNPGLAGDIYNEQFF
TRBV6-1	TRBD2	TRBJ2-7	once	TGTGCCAGCAGTGCGGGACTAGCGGGAGGGCCGGACTTGTACGAGCAGTACTTC	CASSAGLAGGPDLYEQYF
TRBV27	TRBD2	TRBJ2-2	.	TGTGCCAGCAGTTACCGGACTAGCGGGAGGGTAGATACCGGGGAGCTGTTTTTT	CASSYRTSGRVDTGELFF
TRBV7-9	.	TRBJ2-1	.	TGTGCCAGCTTGCCAAACTACTCCTACAATGAGCAGTTCTTC	CASLPNYSYNEQFF
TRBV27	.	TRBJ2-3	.	TGTGCCAGCAGTTTAGCGGACGCAGCAGATACGCAGTATTTT	CASSLADAADTQYF
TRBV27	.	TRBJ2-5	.	TGTGCCAGCAGTGCGGGGGCGGGGCAAGAGACCCAGTACTTC	CASSAGAGQETQYF
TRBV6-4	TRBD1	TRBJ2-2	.	TGTGCCAGCAGTGAGACAGGGGCCGGGGAGCTGTTTTTT	CASSETGAGELFF
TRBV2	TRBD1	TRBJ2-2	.	TGTGCCAGCAGCTCCGAGGGGACAGGGGACCCCGGGGAGCTGTTTTTT	CASSSEGTGDPGELFF
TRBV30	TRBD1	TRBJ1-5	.	TGTGCCTGCCAGGGGGAGGTTGGGCAGCCCCAGCATTTT	CACQGEVGQPQHF
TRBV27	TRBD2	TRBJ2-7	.	TGTGCCAGCAGTACTGGGACTAGCGGGGCCTACGAGCAGTACTTC	CASSTGTSGAYEQYF
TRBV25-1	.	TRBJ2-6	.	TGTGCCATGGGGGAGGCTGGGGCCAACGTCCTGACTTTC	CAMGEAGANVLTF
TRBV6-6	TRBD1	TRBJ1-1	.	TGTGCCAGCAGTACCGGGACAGAGCACATGAACACTGAAGCTTTCTTT	CASSTGTEHMNTEAFF